Sequencing of this TCR beta chain was carried out in a study of response to subunit inactivated influenza vaccine. TCRdb recomputed calls from the RT-PCR reads with MiXCR, one row per CDR3 protein. The repertoire consists of fewer than 250,000 distinct CDR3 sequences, with approximately 15% occurring once and the leading ten covering approximately 27%. This clonotype was seen more than once but under ten times. Antigen: not known. The V end was cut by 1 base, the J end by 1 base, with 15 bases between. The CDR3 extends over 17 amino acids. The germline V gene encodes CDR1 SEHNR and CDR2 FQNEAQ (reference sequence). Study observations and caveats: Every seasonal influenza vaccination brings in few new T cells, the authors suggested.

This sequence joins TRBV7-9 and TRBJ2-3; a possible D gene is TRBD1 (5 bases). The sequence was obtained from a man in his forties or fifties who received an inactivated influenza vaccine. The material sequenced was CD8+ T cells sorted from PBMCs, taken less than 6 days after vaccination. CDR3 loop: CASSLGGAIGRTDTQYF. For the CDR3, the DNA is TGTGCCAGCAGCTTAGGTGGGGCTATTGGGCGCACAGATACGCAGTATTTT.